This TCR beta chain stems from a study of monozygotic twins with inflammatory bowel disease. Total RNA isolation used whole blood (no T cell sorting was performed). Looked up from germline, CDR1 is MNHEY and CDR2 is SMNVEV (reference sequence). CDR3 size: 14 residues. It was around 3.5 ug of total RNA that each TCR library used. TCRdb re-called the 5' RACE reads and shows each CDR3 protein once, DNA omitted. Its table records about 210,000 distinct CDR3 sequences. The receptor was derived from a human donor with ulcerative colitis or Crohn's disease, or a healthy co-twin of an affected twin (not recorded which). The gene calls are TRBV27 and TRBJ2-3; with no DNA, the TCRdb D assignment of TRBD2 cannot be verified. Specimen: blood. This CDR3 is CASSLTSPEDTQYF.